These 15 T cell receptor beta chains share one sample of origin, sequenced in a study of blood T cell repertoires in COVID-19. Using immunoSEQ multiplex PCR, the repertoire was profiled, and TCRdb retains in-frame clones only, with some absent. This sample yields about 98,000 clones, of which approximately 91% are seen a single time; 4.2% belongs to the top ten. The material sequenced was peripheral blood. These receptors came from a man younger than 35 with acute or convalescent COVID-19.

The chain joins TRBV2 to TRBJ2-3; 8 nucleotides agree with TRBD2. V lost 5 bases and J lost 0; bases outside the gene matches: 7. This CDR3 contains 16 residues. From germline, CDR1 is SNHLY and CDR2 FYNNEI. The CDR3, as DNA: TGTGCCAGCAGTAACCCGGGACTAGTAAGCACAGATACGCAGTATTTT. It is translated as CASSNPGLVSTDTQYF.

As regards this clone: The sample carries other DNA sequences with the same CDR3. The chain combines TRBV7-9 with TRBJ1-1; D unresolved. The CDR3 spans 13 residues. V was trimmed by 1 base and J by 0 bases, leaving 3 bases between them. Germline-derived CDR1 and CDR2 are SEHNR and FQNEAQ (reference sequence). CDR3 sequence (DNA): TGTGCCAGCAGCTTAGTAGTGAACACTGAAGCTTTCTTT. This encodes CASSLVVNTEAFF.

The V and J genes are TRBV9 and TRBJ2-1, with a tentative D call TRBD1 (6 bases). V dropped 3 bases and J dropped 8 bases, with 15 bases sitting between them. CDR3 length equals 14 residues. Germline loops: CDR1 SGDLS, CDR2 YYNGEE. The CDR3, as DNA: TGTGCCAGCAGCGCGCCCCACAGGGACGATGAGCAGTTCTTC. Protein: CASSAPHRDDEQFF.

J is TRBJ1-5 and V is TRBV24-1, with 10 bases matching TRBD1. The CDR3 extends over 19 amino acids. Germline-derived CDR1 and CDR2 are KGHDR and SFDVKD. V lost 1 base to trimming and J lost 0 bases; unmatched junction nucleotides: 8. Written as DNA, the CDR3 is TGTGCCACCAGTGATTTCCGGGACAGGGGCCATTATAGCAATCAGCCCCAGCATTTT. Amino acids: CATSDFRDRGHYSNQPQHF.

The rearrangement joins TRBV3-1 (or the pseudogene TRBV3-2) to TRBJ2-3; 13 bases match TRBD2. The CDR3 runs to 16 residues. With V trimmed by 4 bases and J by 5 bases, 6 bases remained unmatched. The germline gives CDR1 LGHDT, CDR2 YNNKEL (reference sequence). The CDR3 loop is CASSLGLAGTGDTQYF. The CDR3 region has the DNA TGTGCCAGCAGCCTGGGACTAGCGGGGACGGGAGATACGCAGTATTTT.

This clone is a singleton in its sample. The V and J genes are TRBV10-3 and TRBJ2-2; 7 nucleotides align to TRBD2. CDR1 is ENHRY and CDR2 is SYGVKD in the germline V gene. V lost 6 bases, J lost 1 base, and 5 bases stayed unmatched. The CDR3 is made up of 15 amino acids. DNA for the CDR3: TGTGCCATCAGCCCGACTAGCCGGAACACCGGGGAGCTGTTTTTT. It specifies CAISPTSRNTGELFF.

This clone appeared once. V usage is TRBV7-9 and J usage is TRBJ2-7; TRBD1 aligns across 9 bases. The germline V gene has CDR1 SEHNR and CDR2 FQNEAQ (reference sequence). This CDR3 comprises 15 residues. V was pared by 5 bases and J by 0 bases, with 5 bases of the junction left unmatched. The CDR3, as DNA: TGTGCCAGCAGCCCGGGGACAGGGCCCTCCTACGAGCAGTACTTC. Amino acid sequence: CASSPGTGPSYEQYF.

This sequence joins TRBV24-1 and TRBJ2-3, with TRBD2 matching over 12 bases. Trimming took 6 bases from V and 0 from J; bases not matched to a gene: 9. The CDR3 loop spans 18 amino acids. Per germline, CDR1 KGHDR and CDR2 SFDVKD. CDR3 region: CATSRPGLAGSSTDTQYF. The CDR3 DNA reads TGTGCCACCAGTAGGCCGGGACTAGCGGGTAGTAGCACAGATACGCAGTATTTT.

V usage is TRBV15 and J usage is TRBJ2-7, with D possibly TRBD2 on 5 matching bases. This CDR3 region has 12 residues. Trimming shortened V by 0 bases and J by 12 bases, and 12 bases separated the two germline ends. Germline CDR1 is LNHNV and CDR2 is YYDKDF (reference sequence). CDR3 in amino acids: CATSRDGSGRYF. The CDR3, as DNA: TGTGCCACCAGCAGAGATGGGAGCGGCAGGTACTTC. Combining the CDR3 with reference TRBV15 and TRBJ2-7 gives the whole variable domain DAMVIQNPRYQVTQFGKPVTLSCSQTLNHNVMYWYQQKSSQAPKLLFHYYDKDFNNEADTPDNFQSRRPNTSFCFLDIRSPGLGDTAMYLCATSRDGSGRYFGPGTRLTVT.

This clone has a handful of counts. The chain employs TRBV2 and TRBJ2-7; unclear D gene. The CDR3 spans 14 residues. Trimming removed 1 base from V and 0 bases from J, with 7 bases in between. CDR1 SNHLY and CDR2 FYNNEI come from the germline V gene. The CDR3 spells CASSEGLPSYEQYF. The DNA of the CDR3 is TGTGCCAGCAGTGAAGGGCTTCCCTCCTACGAGCAGTACTTC.

The chain recombines TRBV4-1 with TRBJ1-1, with TRBD1 matching 8 bases. The CDR3 extends over 15 amino acids. V shed 0 bases, J shed 9 bases, and the junction held 9 bases outside the gene matches. Germline assignment: CDR1 MGHRA and CDR2 YSYEKL. The CDR3 spells CASSQETGEVVKAFF. The CDR3 DNA reads as TGCGCCAGCAGCCAAGAGACAGGGGAGGTAGTCAAAGCTTTCTTT.

V and J are TRBV5-5 and TRBJ2-7; 7 bases line up with TRBD1. The CDR3 loop spans 14 amino acids. Germline V gene lookup returns CDR1 SGHKS and CDR2 YYEKEE (reference sequence). Losses at the gene ends were 2 bases for V and 5 bases for J; bases not matched to a gene: 7. The CDR3 loop reads CASSFRGTFDEQYF. DNA of the CDR3: TGTGCCAGCAGCTTCAGGGGGACCTTTGACGAGCAGTACTTC. Together with reference TRBV5-5 and TRBJ2-7, the CDR3 gives the full variable domain: DAGVTQSPTHLIKTRGQQVTLRCSPISGHKSVSWYQQVLGQGPQFIFQYYEKEERGRGNFPDRFSARQFPNYSSELNVNALLLGDSALYLCASSFRGTFDEQYFGPGTRLTVT.

V and J are TRBV19 and TRBJ1-1, with 7 bases fitting TRBD1. After removal of 1 base from V and 2 bases from J, the junction contained 10 bases not matched to a gene. Looked up from germline, CDR1 is LNHDA and CDR2 is SQIVND (reference sequence). CDR3 length: 17 amino acids. CDR3 nucleotides: TGTGCCAGTAGTATAGTATTTACAGGGGCAGTAAACACTGAAGCTTTCTTT. Protein: CASSIVFTGAVNTEAFF.

The chain has TRBV5-1 and TRBJ1-1; D not certain. Germline CDR1 SGHRS, CDR2 YFSETQ. This CDR3 contains 14 residues. Trimming pared 0 bases from V and 3 bases from J, leaving 9 bases between. CDR3 amino acids: CASSLAGSDTEAFF. CDR3 sequence (DNA): TGCGCCAGCAGCTTGGCAGGTTCGGACACTGAAGCTTTCTTT.

This rearrangement joins TRBV9 to TRBJ1-6, with D possibly matching TRBD1 (5 bases). Germline V gives CDR1 SGDLS, CDR2 YYNGEE. The CDR3 is made up of 14 amino acids. Trimming left V 2 bases short and J 7 bases short, with 10 bases between. As DNA, the CDR3 is TGTGCCAGCAGCGTCCAGGGTTACAATTCACCCCTCCACTTT. Residues: CASSVQGYNSPLHF.